These T cell receptor beta chains were read from a single sample in a study of blood T cell repertoires in COVID-19. Only in-frame clones appear in the TCRdb table, and some are missing; sequencing was by immunoSEQ multiplex PCR. The table records 200,000 or so clones, around three quarters of them present only once. Source material: peripheral blood. These receptor sequences come from a woman aged 70-85 years with acute or convalescent COVID-19. Each CDR3 is given with its conserved first and last residue. A D gene is named only where the DNA matches it firmly. Rows give clone size only sometimes, using once, few, many, or a class for an expanded clone.

v_gene	d_gene	j_gene	abundance	len	CDR3aa	CDR3nt
TRBV6-5	TRBD1	TRBJ1-5	-	13	CASRGQPNQPQHF	TGTGCCAGCAGGGGACAGCCCAATCAGCCCCAGCATTTT
TRBV3-1/TRBV3-2	-	TRBJ2-1	few	15	CASSPRGTPYNEQFF	TGTGCCAGCAGCCCGAGAGGTACACCATACAATGAGCAGTTCTTC
TRBV4-1	TRBD2	TRBJ2-3	-	20	CASSQDPLAGGLLSTDTQYF	TGCGCCAGCAGCCAAGATCCCCTGGCGGGAGGACTCCTTAGCACAGATACGCAGTATTTT
TRBV3-1/TRBV3-2	-	TRBJ1-6	-	18	CASSQPGHLNSYNSPLHF	TGTGCCAGCAGCCAACCTGGACACCTCAACTCCTATAATTCACCCCTCCACTTT
TRBV2	TRBD1	TRBJ2-3	-	16	CASSGDRDAGSDTQYF	TGTGCCAGCAGCGGGGACAGGGACGCGGGTTCAGATACGCAGTATTTT
TRBV2	-	TRBJ2-1	-	13	CASIYRAEEEQFF	TGTGCCAGCATATACAGGGCAGAGGAGGAGCAGTTCTTC
TRBV9	TRBD2	TRBJ2-2	-	17	CASSVAGGSRYTGELFF	TGTGCCAGCAGCGTTGCTGGCGGGAGCAGGTACACCGGGGAGCTGTTTTTT
TRBV6-5	TRBD1	TRBJ2-2	-	14	CASSRDRGPGELFF	TGTGCCAGCAGCCGAGACAGGGGGCCCGGGGAGCTGTTTTTT
TRBV30	-	TRBJ2-1	-	15	CAWSPSTRDYNEQFF	TGTGCCTGGAGTCCCTCGACTAGGGATTACAATGAGCAGTTCTTC
TRBV3-1/TRBV3-2	-	TRBJ1-1	-	17	CASSINGGRGSYTEAFF	TGTGCCAGCAGTATTAACGGGGGGCGAGGGTCTTACACTGAAGCTTTCTTT
TRBV30	-	TRBJ2-1	-	17	CAWKSRRAASSYNEQFF	TGTGCCTGGAAGAGTCGGCGGGCGGCTAGCTCCTACAATGAGCAGTTCTTC
TRBV3-1/TRBV3-2	TRBD2	TRBJ2-3	-	14	CASSLGLAADTQYF	TGTGCCAGCAGCCTTGGACTAGCGGCAGATACGCAGTATTTT
TRBV2	TRBD1	TRBJ2-6	-	17	CASSEGNRGSGANVLTF	TGTGCCAGCAGTGAAGGTAACAGGGGCTCTGGGGCCAACGTCCTGACTTTC
TRBV2	-	TRBJ2-6	few	16	CASSGQASSGANVLTF	TGTGCCAGCAGTGGCCAGGCCTCCTCTGGGGCCAACGTCCTGACTTTC
TRBV15	-	TRBJ2-1	-	19	CATSRDGSTPYPSYNEQFF	TGTGCCACCAGCAGAGATGGTTCAACTCCCTACCCTTCCTACAATGAGCAGTTCTTC
TRBV15	TRBD1	TRBJ1-2	-	13	CATSRMQGDGYTF	TGTGCCACCAGCAGAATGCAGGGGGATGGCTACACCTTC
TRBV6-6	-	TRBJ1-4	-	15	CASSTGPTSNEKLFF	TGTGCCAGCAGTACAGGGCCGACATCGAATGAAAAACTGTTTTTT
TRBV5-6	-	TRBJ1-2	-	13	CASTLDRSHGYTF	TGTGCCAGCACCTTAGACAGGTCCCATGGCTACACCTTC
TRBV28	-	TRBJ2-2	-	13	CASRTQGAGELFF	TGTGCCAGCAGAACGCAGGGCGCCGGGGAGCTGTTTTTT
TRBV19	TRBD1	TRBJ1-1	once	14	CASTVDRARSEAFF	TGTGCCAGTACCGTGGACAGGGCACGTTCTGAAGCTTTCTTT
TRBV5-1	-	TRBJ2-5	-	13	CASSSGSGETQYF	TGCGCCAGCAGCTCGGGATCAGGAGAGACCCAGTACTTC
TRBV7-2	-	TRBJ1-1	few	14	CASSFQGLDTEAFF	TGTGCCAGCAGCTTCCAGGGGTTGGACACTGAAGCTTTCTTT
TRBV7-9	TRBD1	TRBJ1-6	-	19	CASSLDPGQGSIYNSPLHF	TGTGCCAGCAGCTTAGACCCGGGACAGGGGAGTATCTATAATTCACCCCTCCACTTT
TRBV19	TRBD2	TRBJ2-2	-	19	CASKQPGLAGYANTGELFF	TGTGCCAGTAAGCAACCGGGACTAGCGGGATACGCGAACACCGGGGAGCTGTTTTTT
TRBV19	TRBD1	TRBJ2-5	-	16	CASSIVGAGGRETQYF	TGTGCCAGTAGTATCGTTGGGGCAGGGGGTCGGGAGACCCAGTACTTC
TRBV27	-	TRBJ2-4	once	14	CASSRVGQVDIQYF	TGTGCCAGCAGCCGAGTCGGACAAGTGGACATTCAGTACTTC
TRBV6-1	-	TRBJ1-4	-	11	CASWGDEKLFF	TGTGCCAGCTGGGGGGATGAAAAACTGTTTTTT
TRBV5-1	-	TRBJ1-4	-	15	CASSLVGTGGEKLFF	TGCGCCAGCAGCTTGGTCGGGACCGGGGGAGAAAAACTGTTTTTT
TRBV7-2	-	TRBJ2-7	-	14	CASSLQVGPYEQYF	TGTGCCAGCAGCCTACAGGTTGGGCCCTACGAGCAGTACTTC
TRBV10-3	TRBD2	TRBJ2-2	-	18	CAISDDGAGGGFAGELFF	TGTGCCATCAGTGACGACGGGGCGGGCGGGGGTTTCGCCGGGGAGCTGTTTTTT
TRBV2	TRBD2	TRBJ2-3	once	13	CASRTSGIDTQYF	TGTGCCAGCAGGACTAGCGGGATAGATACGCAGTATTTT
TRBV24-1	-	TRBJ2-5	-	12	CATSDPKETQYF	TGTGCCACCAGTGATCCTAAAGAGACCCAGTACTTC
TRBV5-1	-	TRBJ2-3	once	13	CASSSQGTDTQYF	TGCGCCAGCAGCTCACAGGGCACAGATACGCAGTATTTT
TRBV3-1/TRBV3-2	-	TRBJ2-5	-	12	CASSQQGETQYF	TGTGCCAGCAGCCAACAGGGCGAGACCCAGTACTTC
TRBV6-5	-	TRBJ2-7	-	14	CASSYTRGSYEQYF	TGTGCCAGCAGTTACACCAGAGGCTCCTACGAGCAGTACTTC
TRBV2	-	TRBJ1-4	-	13	CASSGQLPEKLFF	TGTGCCAGCAGTGGACAGCTACCGGAAAAACTGTTTTTT
TRBV20-1	-	TRBJ1-1	few	11	CSVGQSREAFF	TGCAGTGTCGGACAATCCCGAGAAGCTTTCTTT
TRBV19	-	TRBJ2-5	-	14	CASNGNGPQETQYF	TGTGCCAGTAACGGGAACGGACCGCAAGAGACCCAGTACTTC
TRBV19	-	TRBJ2-5	few	13	CASSTDGQETQYF	TGTGCCAGTTCGACAGACGGCCAAGAGACCCAGTACTTC
TRBV14	-	TRBJ1-4	few	13	CASSRRNNEKLFF	TGTGCCAGCAGTCGCAGGAATAATGAAAAACTGTTTTTT
TRBV24-1	TRBD1	TRBJ1-5	-	15	CATSDSQGASQPQHF	TGTGCCACCAGTGATTCACAGGGGGCGAGTCAGCCCCAGCATTTT
TRBV27	-	TRBJ1-2	-	14	CASSLGTGDYGYTF	TGTGCCAGCAGTTTAGGGACTGGCGACTATGGCTACACCTTC
TRBV28	TRBD2	TRBJ2-3	-	17	CASSFRLAGGSVDTQYF	TGTGCCAGCAGTTTCAGACTAGCGGGAGGATCGGTAGATACGCAGTATTTT
TRBV2	TRBD1	TRBJ1-4	-	13	CASSKDRVGELFF	TGTGCCAGCAGTAAGGACAGGGTGGGAGAACTGTTTTTT
TRBV13	TRBD1	TRBJ1-5	-	15	CASSLQGASNQPQHF	TGTGCCAGCAGCTTACAGGGGGCGAGCAATCAGCCCCAGCATTTT